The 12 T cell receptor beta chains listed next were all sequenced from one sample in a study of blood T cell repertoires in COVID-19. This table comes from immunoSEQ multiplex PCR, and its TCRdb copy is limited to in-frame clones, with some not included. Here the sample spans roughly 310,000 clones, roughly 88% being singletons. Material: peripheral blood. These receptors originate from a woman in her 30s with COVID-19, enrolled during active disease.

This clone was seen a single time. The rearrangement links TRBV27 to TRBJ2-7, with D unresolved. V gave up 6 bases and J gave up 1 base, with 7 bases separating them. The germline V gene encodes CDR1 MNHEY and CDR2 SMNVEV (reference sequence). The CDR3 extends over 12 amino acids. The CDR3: CASSGDSYEQYF. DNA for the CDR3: TGTGCCAGCAGCGGAGATTCCTACGAGCAGTACTTC.

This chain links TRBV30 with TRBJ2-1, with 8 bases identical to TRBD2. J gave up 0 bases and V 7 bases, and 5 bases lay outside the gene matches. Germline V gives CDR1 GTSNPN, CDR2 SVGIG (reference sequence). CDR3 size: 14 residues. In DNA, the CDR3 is TGTGCCTTATTAGCGGGAACCTCCTACAATGAGCAGTTCTTC. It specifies CALLAGTSYNEQFF.

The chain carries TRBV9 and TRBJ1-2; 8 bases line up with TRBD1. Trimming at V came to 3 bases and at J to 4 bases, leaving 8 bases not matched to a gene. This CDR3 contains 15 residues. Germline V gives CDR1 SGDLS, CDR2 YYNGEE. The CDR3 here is CASSGGQGSGYGYTF. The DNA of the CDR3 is TGTGCCAGCAGCGGAGGACAGGGCAGCGGCTATGGCTACACCTTC. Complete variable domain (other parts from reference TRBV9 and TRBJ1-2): DSGVTQTPKHLITATGQRVTLRCSPRSGDLSVYWYQQSLDQGLQFLIQYYNGEERAKGNILERFSAQQFPDLHSELNLSSLELGDSALYFCASSGGQGSGYGYTFGSGTRLTVV.

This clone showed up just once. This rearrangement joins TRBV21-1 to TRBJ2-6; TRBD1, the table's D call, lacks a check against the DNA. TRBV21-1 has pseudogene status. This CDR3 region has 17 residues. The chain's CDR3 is CARFPGQGTFGANVLTF. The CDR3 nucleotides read TGTGCCAGGTTTCCGGGACAGGGGACGTTTGGGGCCAACGTCCTGACTTTC.

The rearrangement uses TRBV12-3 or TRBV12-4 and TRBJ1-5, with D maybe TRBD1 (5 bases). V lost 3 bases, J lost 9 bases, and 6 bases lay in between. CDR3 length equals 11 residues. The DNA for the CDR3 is TGTGCCAGCAGTTTGGGGGGGCCCCAGCATTTT. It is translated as CASSLGGPQHF.

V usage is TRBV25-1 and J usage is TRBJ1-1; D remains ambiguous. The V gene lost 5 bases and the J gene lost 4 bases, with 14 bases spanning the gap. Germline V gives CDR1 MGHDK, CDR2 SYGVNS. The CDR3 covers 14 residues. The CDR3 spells CASSPRVTLTEAFF. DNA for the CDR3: TGTGCCAGCAGTCCCCGAGTTACTCTCACTGAAGCTTTCTTT.

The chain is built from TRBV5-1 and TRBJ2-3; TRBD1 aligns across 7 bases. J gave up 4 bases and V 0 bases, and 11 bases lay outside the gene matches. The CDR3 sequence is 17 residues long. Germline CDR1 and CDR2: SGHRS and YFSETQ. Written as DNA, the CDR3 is TGCGCCAGCAGCTTGGCCCAGACAGGGATCGTCGCAGATACGCAGTATTTT. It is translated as CASSLAQTGIVADTQYF.

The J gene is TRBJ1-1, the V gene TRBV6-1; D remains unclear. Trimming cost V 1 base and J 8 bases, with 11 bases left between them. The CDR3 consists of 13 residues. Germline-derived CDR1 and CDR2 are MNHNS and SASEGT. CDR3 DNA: TGTGCCAGCAGTGAAGAGCCCTTCTGGGAAGCTTTCTTT. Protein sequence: CASSEEPFWEAFF.

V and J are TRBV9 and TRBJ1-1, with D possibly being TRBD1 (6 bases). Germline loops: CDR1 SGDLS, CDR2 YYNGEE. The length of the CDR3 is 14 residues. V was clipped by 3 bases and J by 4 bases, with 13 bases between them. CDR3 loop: CASSGGRGSTEAFF. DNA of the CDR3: TGTGCCAGCAGCGGTGGCAGGGGAAGCACTGAAGCTTTCTTT. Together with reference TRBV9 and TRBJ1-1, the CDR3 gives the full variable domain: DSGVTQTPKHLITATGQRVTLRCSPRSGDLSVYWYQQSLDQGLQFLIQYYNGEERAKGNILERFSAQQFPDLHSELNLSSLELGDSALYFCASSGGRGSTEAFFGQGTRLTVV.

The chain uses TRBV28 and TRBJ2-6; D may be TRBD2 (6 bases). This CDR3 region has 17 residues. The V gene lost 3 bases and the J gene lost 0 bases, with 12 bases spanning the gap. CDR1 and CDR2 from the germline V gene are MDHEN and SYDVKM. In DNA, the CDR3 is TGTGCCAGCAGTTTGCGGGACCGAAGCTCTGGGGCCAACGTCCTGACTTTC. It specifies CASSLRDRSSGANVLTF.

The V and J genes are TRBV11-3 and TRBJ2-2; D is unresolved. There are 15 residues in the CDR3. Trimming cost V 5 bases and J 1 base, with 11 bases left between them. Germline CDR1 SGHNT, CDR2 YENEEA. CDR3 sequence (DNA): TGTGCCAGCAGCCCGATGAGTGGGAACACCGGGGAGCTGTTTTTT. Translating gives CASSPMSGNTGELFF.

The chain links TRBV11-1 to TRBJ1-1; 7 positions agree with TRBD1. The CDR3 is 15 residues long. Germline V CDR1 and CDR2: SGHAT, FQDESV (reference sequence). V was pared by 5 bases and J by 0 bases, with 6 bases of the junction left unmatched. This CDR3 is CASSRGQSLNTEAFF. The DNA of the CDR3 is TGTGCCAGCAGCAGGGGACAGTCTCTGAACACTGAAGCTTTCTTT.